This TCR beta chain is drawn from a study of T cell responses to AZD1222 COVID-19 vaccine. The method was immunoSEQ multiplex PCR; TCRdb's version includes in-frame clones alone and lacks a portion of them. The sample lists 120,000 or so clones, about nine tenths occurring once. CDR1 and CDR2 (germline): KGHDR, SFDVKD. CDR3 length: 12 residues. Trimming stripped 8 bases from V and 5 bases from J, with 8 bases between. The receptor was derived from an adult in good health. J is TRBJ2-2 and V is TRBV24-1, with a tentative D call TRBD2 (5 bases). The sequencing here drew on peripheral blood, taken on day 0 of AZD1222 vaccination. The CDR3, as DNA: TGTGCCACCATGGAGGTGACCGGGGAGCTGTTTTTT. Its translation: CATMEVTGELFF.